This T cell receptor beta chain is drawn from a study of blood T cell repertoires in COVID-19. Study in general: Sample material is recorded as cDNA or gDNA derived from T cells, B-cell-depleted T cells, or PBMCs.

CDR1 and CDR2 from the germline V gene are SEHNR and FQNEAQ (reference sequence). The junction had 12 bases not matched to a gene; V was cut back by 3 bases and J by 4 bases. This CDR3 contains 17 residues. TCRdb's table, derived via immunoSEQ multiplex PCR, lists solely in-frame clones and lacks some. The table records around 300,000 clones, about 90% of them present only once. Sequencing was carried out using PBMCs or T cells enriched from blood (not recorded which). This clonotype was sampled from a woman aged 18-29 years with acute COVID-19. V usage is TRBV7-9 and J usage is TRBJ1-2; 9 nucleotides align to TRBD1. The CDR3 bases are TGTGCCAGCAGCTTTAGTGGGACAGGGCCCTCGACCTATGGCTACACCTTC. Protein sequence: CASSFSGTGPSTYGYTF.